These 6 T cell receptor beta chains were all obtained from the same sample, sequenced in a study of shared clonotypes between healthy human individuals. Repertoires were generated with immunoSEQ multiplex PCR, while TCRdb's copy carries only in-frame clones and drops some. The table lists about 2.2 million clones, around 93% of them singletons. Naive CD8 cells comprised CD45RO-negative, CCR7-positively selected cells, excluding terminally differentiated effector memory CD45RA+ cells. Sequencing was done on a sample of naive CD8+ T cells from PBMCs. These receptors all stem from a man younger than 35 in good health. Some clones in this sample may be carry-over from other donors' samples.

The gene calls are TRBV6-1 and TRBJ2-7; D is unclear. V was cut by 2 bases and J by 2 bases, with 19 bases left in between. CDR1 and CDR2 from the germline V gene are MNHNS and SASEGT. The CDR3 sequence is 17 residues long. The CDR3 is CASSEQALASPAYEQYF. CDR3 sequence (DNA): TGTGCCAGCAGTGAACAGGCTTTGGCCAGCCCGGCCTACGAGCAGTACTTC.

CDR3 amino acids: CASSPADRAKNIQYF. The DNA for the CDR3 is TGTGCCAGCAGCCCCGCCGACAGGGCCAAAAACATTCAGTACTTC. The chain combines TRBV9 with TRBJ2-4, with TRBD1 as a possible D gene (6 bases). Germline V lookup: CDR1 SGDLS, CDR2 YYNGEE. This CDR3 has 15 residues. V lost 4 bases and J 1 base, leaving 12 bases between the germline ends.

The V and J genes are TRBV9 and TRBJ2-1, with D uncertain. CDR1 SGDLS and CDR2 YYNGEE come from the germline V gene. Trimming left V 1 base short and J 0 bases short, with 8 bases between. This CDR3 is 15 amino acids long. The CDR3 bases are TGTGCCAGCAGCGTACATGGAAGCTCCTACAATGAGCAGTTCTTC. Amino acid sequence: CASSVHGSSYNEQFF.

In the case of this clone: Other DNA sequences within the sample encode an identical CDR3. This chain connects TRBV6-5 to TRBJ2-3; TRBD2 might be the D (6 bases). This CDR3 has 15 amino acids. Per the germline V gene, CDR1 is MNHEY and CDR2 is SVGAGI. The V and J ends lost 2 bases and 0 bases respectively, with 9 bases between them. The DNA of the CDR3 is TGTGCCAGCAGTTACGATGGAGGGAGCACAGATACGCAGTATTTT. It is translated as CASSYDGGSTDTQYF.

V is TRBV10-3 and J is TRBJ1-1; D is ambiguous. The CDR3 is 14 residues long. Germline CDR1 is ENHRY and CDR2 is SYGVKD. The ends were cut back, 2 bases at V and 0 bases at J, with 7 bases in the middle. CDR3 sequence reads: CAISEGPVNTEAFF. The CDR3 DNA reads TGTGCCATCAGTGAGGGACCCGTGAACACTGAAGCTTTCTTT.

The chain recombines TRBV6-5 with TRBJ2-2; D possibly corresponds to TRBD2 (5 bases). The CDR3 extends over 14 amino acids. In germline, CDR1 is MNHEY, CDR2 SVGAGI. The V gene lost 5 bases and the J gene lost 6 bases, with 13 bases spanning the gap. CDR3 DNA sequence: TGTGCCAGCAGTCCCTCCGCCGGGGCCGGGGAGCTGTTTTTT. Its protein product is CASSPSAGAGELFF.